A selection of T cell receptor beta chains follows, all from one sample in a study of regulatory T cells in long-lasting Graves disease. TCRdb reanalysed the multiplex PCR reads using MiXCR and keeps one entry per CDR3 protein. The table has some 370,000 distinct CDR3 sequences, about 20% seen once; the top ten hold about a fifth. The material sequenced was peripheral blood mononuclear cells (PBMCs), taken when the disease was refractory, from a patient treated with antithyroid drugs. These TCRs come from a female donor with Graves disease. The CDR3 runs from the conserved cysteine through the conserved F or W. D genes are given only for firm matches. A clone size is listed for some rows: how often the clone was seen (once, few, many), or a class if it is expanded.

>TRBJ1-1|few|TRBD1|TRBV18
CASSLLDQGGPEAFF
TGTGCCAGCTCACTTCTCGATCAGGGGGGTCCTGAAGCTTTCTTT
>TRBJ2-7|.|TRBD2|TRBV24-1
CATSVPSGTSYEQYF
TGTGCCACCAGTGTACCTAGCGGGACTTCCTACGAGCAGTACTTC
>TRBJ1-2|many|.|TRBV2
CARPTKGYGYTF
TGTGCCAGACCTACGAAGGGCTATGGCTACACCTTC
>TRBJ2-5|many|.|TRBV11-3
CASSLEPRLTQYF
TGTGCCAGCAGCTTAGAGCCTAGACTGACCCAGTACTTC
>TRBJ1-2|.|.|TRBV2
CASGEKRTNYGYTF
TGTGCCAGCGGTGAAAAGAGGACTAACTATGGCTACACCTTC
>TRBJ2-5|few|TRBD2|TRBV7-2
CASSWGTSGSQETQYF
TGTGCCAGCAGCTGGGGGACTAGCGGGAGTCAAGAGACCCAGTACTTC
>TRBJ2-7|many|TRBD1|TRBV6-2/TRBV6-3
CASSLGQAPYEQYF
TGTGCCAGCAGTTTGGGACAGGCCCCCTACGAGCAGTACTTC
>TRBJ1-1|.|.|TRBV27
CASSAQGLVAEAFF
TGTGCCAGCAGTGCACAGGGATTGGTGGCTGAAGCTTTCTTT
>TRBJ2-7|many|.|TRBV28
CASTTPWPDPYEQYF
TGTGCCAGCACCACCCCCTGGCCAGACCCCTACGAGCAGTACTTC
>TRBJ2-1|.|.|TRBV20-1
CSAGRDQRNEQFF
TGCAGTGCCGGAAGGGACCAGCGGAATGAGCAGTTCTTC
>TRBJ2-7|.|.|TRBV18
CASSQTVGYEQYF
TGTGCCAGCTCCCAGACGGTAGGGTACGAGCAGTACTTC
>TRBJ2-7|.|TRBD1|TRBV11-2
CASSLLVGQGRTYEQYF
TGTGCCAGCAGCTTACTTGTAGGACAGGGGAGAACCTACGAGCAGTACTTC
>TRBJ2-2|many|.|TRBV12-3/TRBV12-4
CASSLVATGELFF
TGTGCCAGCAGCTTAGTGGCCACCGGGGAGCTGTTTTTT
>TRBJ2-7|many|TRBD1|TRBV12-3/TRBV12-4
CASKYRDRAYEQYF
TGTGCCAGCAAGTACCGGGACAGGGCCTACGAGCAGTACTTC
>TRBJ2-5|many|TRBD2|TRBV12-3/TRBV12-4
CASGARLAEETQYF
TGTGCCAGCGGAGCTCGACTAGCGGAAGAGACCCAGTACTTC
>TRBJ1-2|many|TRBD1|TRBV27
CASSPTGIQGNYGYTF
TGTGCCAGCAGTCCCACGGGCATACAGGGGAACTATGGCTACACCTTC
>TRBJ2-7|.|TRBD1|TRBV5-1
CASSLATGGIYEQYF
TGCGCCAGCAGCTTGGCGACAGGGGGAATCTACGAGCAGTACTTC
>TRBJ2-7|few|TRBD2|TRBV4-3
CASSQTRGTSGYEQYF
TGCGCCAGCAGCCAGACCCGAGGGACTAGCGGGTACGAGCAGTACTTC
>TRBJ2-2|.|.|TRBV5-1
CASSSRQANTGELFF
TGCGCCAGTTCGTCTCGACAGGCAAACACCGGGGAGCTGTTTTTT
>TRBJ2-7|many|.|TRBV20-1
CSAGSGLEQYF
TGCAGTGCTGGTAGCGGACTGGAGCAGTACTTC
>TRBJ1-5|.|TRBD1|TRBV6-1
CASSQSTGASQPQHF
TGTGCCAGCAGTCAGTCTACAGGGGCGAGCCAGCCCCAGCATTTT
>TRBJ2-2|.|.|TRBV6-1
CASAPGPTNTGELFF
TGTGCCAGCGCCCCGGGACCTACGAACACCGGGGAGCTGTTTTTT
>TRBJ1-2|many|TRBD1|TRBV6-2/TRBV6-3
CASRTGQVGYGYTF
TGTGCCAGCAGGACGGGACAGGTCGGCTATGGCTACACCTTC
>TRBJ2-7|few|TRBD1|TRBV5-5
CASRQPGQAYEQYF
TGTGCCAGCAGACAACCGGGACAGGCCTACGAGCAGTACTTC
>TRBJ2-7|many|.|TRBV2
CASSEDRRYEQYF
TGTGCCAGCAGTGAGGACCGGCGCTACGAGCAGTACTTC
>TRBJ1-5|.|.|TRBV27
CASSPVGETSNQPQHF
TGTGCCAGCAGTCCGGTGGGGGAGACTAGCAATCAGCCCCAGCATTTT
>TRBJ2-5|many|.|TRBV29-1
CSVRLVGETQYF
TGCAGCGTCCGATTGGTTGGGGAGACCCAGTACTTC
>TRBJ2-7|few|.|TRBV7-2
CASSNEWGVLDEQYF
TGTGCCAGCAGCAACGAGTGGGGGGTTTTGGACGAGCAGTACTTC
>TRBJ2-2|few|.|TRBV11-2
CASHPGTRDAGELFF
TGTGCCAGTCATCCAGGGACAAGGGACGCCGGGGAGCTGTTTTTT
>TRBJ2-1|.|TRBD2|TRBV6-2/TRBV6-3
CASSYLKATSDEQFF
TGTGCCAGCAGTTACCTGAAGGCGACTAGCGATGAGCAGTTCTTC
>TRBJ1-1|many|.|TRBV12-3/TRBV12-4
CASGPRGSVYTEAFF
TGTGCCAGCGGTCCGAGGGGGTCAGTCTACACTGAAGCTTTCTTT
>TRBJ1-4|few|.|TRBV5-5
CASSLAPGGLTNEKLFF
TGTGCCAGCAGCTTGGCCCCTGGAGGGTTGACTAATGAAAAACTGTTTTTT
>TRBJ2-3|.|.|TRBV15
CATSTLPIGDTQYF
TGTGCCACCAGCACCCTTCCCATAGGGGATACGCAGTATTTT
>TRBJ1-5|.|TRBD1|TRBV30
CAWSRVQGDQPQHF
TGTGCCTGGAGTAGAGTACAGGGGGATCAGCCCCAGCATTTT
>TRBJ2-5|many|TRBD1|TRBV27
CASSSTGGEETQYF
TGTGCCAGCAGTTCAACAGGGGGCGAAGAGACCCAGTACTTC
>TRBJ2-7|.|.|TRBV7-3
CASSSVRGSEQYF
TGTGCCAGCAGCTCGGTTAGGGGTTCCGAGCAGTACTTC
>TRBJ2-1|once|TRBD1|TRBV3-1
CASSQINKGTAQFF
TGTGCCAGCAGCCAAATTAATAAGGGGACAGCTCAGTTCTTC
>TRBJ1-5|.|.|TRBV12-3/TRBV12-4
CASSSTGAQPQHF
TGTGCCAGCAGTTCCACGGGGGCCCAGCCCCAGCATTTT
>TRBJ2-7|many|TRBD2|TRBV6-5
CASSYGVAGGHFEQYF
TGTGCCAGCAGTTACGGCGTAGCGGGAGGCCACTTCGAGCAGTACTTC
>TRBJ1-2|many|.|TRBV11-2
CASSSGSNYGYTF
TGTGCCAGCAGCTCCGGGTCGAACTATGGCTACACCTTC
>TRBJ2-5|few|.|TRBV4-2
CASSQGPSVAQETQYF
TGTGCCAGCAGCCAAGGACCCTCTGTTGCTCAAGAGACCCAGTACTTC
>TRBJ2-7|few|.|TRBV29-1
CSVEDLGGTSSYEQYF
TGCAGCGTTGAAGATCTTGGGGGGACGAGCTCCTACGAGCAGTACTTC
>TRBJ2-1|.|.|TRBV28
CRRTCGGEQFF
TGTCGCAGAACGTGTGGAGGTGAGCAGTTCTTC
>TRBJ1-2|many|TRBD1|TRBV28
CASSRTDRTRGYTF
TGTGCCAGCAGTCGAACGGACAGGACGAGGGGCTACACCTTC
>TRBJ1-1|.|.|TRBV4-3
CASSQDPGPVDEAFF
TGCGCCAGCAGCCAAGATCCAGGGCCGGTTGATGAAGCTTTCTTT
>TRBJ2-7|few|TRBD2|TRBV28
CASSTPQREGVGEQYF
TGTGCCAGCAGCACCCCACAGCGGGAGGGCGTGGGTGAGCAGTACTTC
>TRBJ1-1|.|TRBD1|TRBV9
CASSVPEGDSLNTEAFF
TGTGCCAGCAGCGTACCAGAAGGGGACAGCCTGAACACTGAAGCTTTCTTT
>TRBJ2-7|.|TRBD1|TRBV29-1
CSVELGTGGYEQYF
TGCAGCGTTGAACTAGGAACAGGGGGCTACGAGCAGTACTTC
>TRBJ1-5|few|.|TRBV2
CASGAINSFPHF
TGTGCCAGCGGGGCGATTAATTCGTTCCCGCATTTT
>TRBJ1-1|many|TRBD1|TRBV3-1
CASSQGRTGTEAFF
TGTGCCAGCAGCCAAGGGAGGACAGGCACTGAAGCTTTCTTT
>TRBJ1-2|many|.|TRBV2
CASSLQENYGYTF
TGTGCCAGCAGTCTACAGGAAAACTATGGCTACACCTTC
>TRBJ2-7|few|.|TRBV7-9
CASSSGTSGPTISYEQYF
TGTGCCAGCAGCTCCGGGACATCGGGCCCGACGATCTCCTACGAGCAGTACTTC
>TRBJ2-2|.|.|TRBV5-6
CASSLRESTEELFF
TGTGCCAGCAGCTTAAGAGAATCCACCGAGGAGCTGTTTTTT